This T cell receptor (beta chain) was sequenced for a study of a mutant IDH1 vaccine in newly diagnosed glioma. About the study: Treated individuals were approximately 62% male and approximately 38% female, averaging about 41 years of age. Receipt of radiotherapy, temozolomide, or both preceded the study, and most received both.

This CDR3 spans 13 amino acids. Trimming removed 6 bases at V and 8 bases at J, with 16 bases between. Germline values: CDR1 SGHDN, CDR2 FVKESK. Clones were read by immunoSEQ multiplex PCR, and TCRdb kept only the in-frame ones, dropping some. This table has roughly 30,000 clones, around 84% appearing once. Time point indicated: week 23, last vaccination. Vaccine doses each comprised 300 ug of mutant IDH1 20-mer peptide, with topical imiquimod. This clone was picked up one time. The antigen is undetermined. This TCR came from a woman aged 25 to 39 with glioma. The V call is TRBV14, the J call TRBJ1-2; D is perhaps TRBD1 (6 bases). Specimen: PBMCs, collected from a glioma patient whose treatment included an IDH1 peptide vaccine. The CDR3: CASSHVLGGGYTF. The CDR3 DNA reads TGTGCCAGCAGTCACGTATTGGGGGGCGGCTACACCTTC.